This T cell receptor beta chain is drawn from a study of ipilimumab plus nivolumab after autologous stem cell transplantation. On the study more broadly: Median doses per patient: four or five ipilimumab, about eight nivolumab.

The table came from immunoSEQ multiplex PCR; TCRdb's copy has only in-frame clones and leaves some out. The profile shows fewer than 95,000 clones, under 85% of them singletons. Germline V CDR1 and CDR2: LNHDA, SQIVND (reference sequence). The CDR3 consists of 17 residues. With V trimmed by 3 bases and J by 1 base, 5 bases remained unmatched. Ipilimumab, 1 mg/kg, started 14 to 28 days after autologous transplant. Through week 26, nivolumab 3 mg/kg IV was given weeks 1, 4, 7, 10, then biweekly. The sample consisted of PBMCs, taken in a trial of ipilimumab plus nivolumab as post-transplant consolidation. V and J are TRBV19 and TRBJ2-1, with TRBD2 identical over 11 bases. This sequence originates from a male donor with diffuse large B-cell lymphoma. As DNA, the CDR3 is TGTGCCAGTAGTATCGGGCCTAGCGGGGGGTCCTACAATGAGCAGTTCTTC. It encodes CASSIGPSGGSYNEQFF.